One sample yielded the 22 T cell receptor beta chains listed below, sequenced in a study of primary melanoma T cells and metastatic recurrence. Here immunoSEQ multiplex PCR was the method, and the copy in TCRdb shows in-frame clones only, minus some. Here the sample spans 140 or so clones, around 76% being singletons. Sequencing input: melanoma tumor tissue. These receptors were collected from a human donor with melanoma.

V and J are TRBV15 and TRBJ2-5; tentative D call: TRBD2 (7 bases). The germline gives CDR1 LNHNV, CDR2 YYDKDF (reference sequence). Deletions cut 5 bases from V and 2 bases from J, with 12 bases between. The CDR3 loop spans 14 amino acids. CDR3 bases: TGTGCCACCAGCCGAGGGGGGGGACAAGAGACCCAGTACTTC. Translated: CATSRGGGQETQYF.

This chain joins TRBV6-8 and TRBJ2-1; TRBD2 agrees at 9 bases. CDR1 is MNHGY and CDR2 is SAAAGT in the germline V gene. This CDR3 is built from 14 residues. Losses at the gene ends were 5 bases for V and 3 bases for J; bases not matched to a gene: 2. The CDR3 loop is CASSGLAYYNEQFF. The CDR3 DNA reads TGTGCCAGCAGTGGACTAGCGTACTACAATGAGCAGTTCTTC.

DNA of the CDR3: TGTGCCAGCTCACACCTGAATGACAGGGACAGGCCCTATAATTCACCCCTCCACTTT. It yields the protein CASSHLNDRDRPYNSPLHF. V is TRBV18 and J is TRBJ1-6, with TRBD1 identical over 8 bases. The CDR3 contains 19 residues. Germline-derived CDR1 and CDR2 are KGHSH and LQKENI. V trimming: 4 bases; J trimming: 2 bases; junction bases outside the gene matches: 13.

This clone was seen once. This chain links TRBV19 with TRBJ2-1; 10 bases line up with TRBD2. Germline lookup yields CDR1 LNHDA and CDR2 SQIVND (reference sequence). This CDR3 is built from 17 residues. The V and J ends lost 5 bases and 6 bases, in that order; junction bases with no gene match: 13. For the CDR3, the DNA is TGTGCCAGTAGTTCCAGATTCCTCCGGACTAGCGGCAATGAGCAGTTCTTC. Residues: CASSSRFLRTSGNEQFF.

This chain joins TRBV19 and TRBJ2-5, with D possibly matching TRBD1 (6 bases). Trimming removed 3 bases at V and 1 base at J, with 18 bases between. CDR3 length: 17 residues. Germline-derived CDR1 and CDR2 are LNHDA and SQIVND (reference sequence). CDR3 residues: CASSIRLGARAQETQYF. CDR3 coding DNA: TGTGCCAGTAGTATCCGCCTGGGGGCCAGGGCCCAAGAGACCCAGTACTTC.

The chain is built from TRBV28 and TRBJ2-3, with D maybe TRBD2 (5 bases). The CDR3 is made up of 12 amino acids. CDR1 and CDR2 from the germline V gene are MDHEN and SYDVKM. The V end was cut by 2 bases, the J end by 7 bases, with 7 bases between. The CDR3 DNA follows: TGTGCCAGCAGTTTAGAGGGCAATACGCAGTATTTT. It specifies CASSLEGNTQYF. Looking up the rest from reference TRBV28 and TRBJ2-3 gives the full variable domain: DVKVTQSSRYLVKRTGEKVFLECVQDMDHENMFWYRQDPGLGLRLIYFSYDVKMKEKGDIPEGYSVSREKKERFSLILESASTNQTSMYLCASSLEGNTQYFGPGTRLTVL.

This clone was counted only a few times. This chain joins TRBV19 and TRBJ2-5; the match to TRBD2 covers 8 bases. With 6 bases clipped from V and 1 base from J, the junction kept 7 bases outside the gene matches. This CDR3 is 15 amino acids long. CDR1 and CDR2 from the germline V gene are LNHDA and SQIVND (reference sequence). The CDR3 coding sequence is TGTGCCAGTAGACGTTCAGCGGGGGCCCAAGAGACCCAGTACTTC. It encodes CASRRSAGAQETQYF.

This clone was found once. This rearrangement joins TRBV11-3 to TRBJ2-7; 7 bases are shared with TRBD2. Germline V gene sequence: CDR1 SGHNT, CDR2 YENEEA. V was clipped by 5 bases and J by 2 bases; unmatched bases: 6. The CDR3 covers 14 residues. The CDR3 DNA sequence: TGTGCCAGCAGCCCGACTAGCCTAACCTACGAGCAGTACTTC. It encodes CASSPTSLTYEQYF.

The chain recombines TRBV2 with TRBJ2-7; D call uncertain. Germline V CDR1 and CDR2: SNHLY, FYNNEI. This CDR3 is built from 12 residues. Trimming took off 8 bases at V and 0 bases at J, with 8 bases between the two ends. This CDR3 is CASGQSSYEQYF. In nucleotides, the CDR3 is TGTGCCAGCGGGCAGAGCTCCTACGAGCAGTACTTC.

The gene calls are TRBV19 and TRBJ2-7, with D uncertain. The CDR3 length is 13 residues. Germline lookup yields CDR1 LNHDA and CDR2 SQIVND (reference sequence). Trimming took 5 bases from V and 1 from J, leaving 9 bases between them. In nucleotides, the CDR3 is TGTGCCAGTAGTCCCCCGGATTCCTACGAGCAGTACTTC. It specifies CASSPPDSYEQYF.

The gene calls are TRBV11-3 and TRBJ2-1, with 7 nucleotides matching TRBD2. Germline loops: CDR1 SGHNT, CDR2 YENEEA. This CDR3 is 16 amino acids long. V shed 6 bases, J shed 9 bases, and the junction held 17 bases outside the gene matches. The DNA for the CDR3 is TGTGCCAGCAGAATGGGAGGGTGGCAGGATGGGGGTGAGCAGTTCTTC. Translated, it gives CASRMGGWQDGGEQFF.

The chain uses TRBV30 and TRBJ2-1; D remains ambiguous. The CDR3 contains 13 residues. The ends were cut back, 5 bases at V and 6 bases at J, with 14 bases in the middle. The germline V gene encodes CDR1 GTSNPN and CDR2 SVGIG (reference sequence). The CDR3 DNA is TGTGCCTGGGACGGTACTCAAGGCAATGAGCAGTTCTTC. It yields the protein CAWDGTQGNEQFF.

The J gene is TRBJ2-2, the V gene TRBV19; 10 bases are a match to TRBD1. The length of the CDR3 is 18 residues. CDR1 is LNHDA and CDR2 is SQIVND in the germline V gene (reference sequence). The V gene end was trimmed by 6 bases and the J gene end by 3 bases; junction bases not matched to a gene: 13. The CDR3 DNA reads TGTGCCAGTAGGAATCCCAGGGGACAGGGGTTGCACACCGGGGAGCTGTTTTTT. It yields the protein CASRNPRGQGLHTGELFF.

V gene TRBV28 combines with J gene TRBJ1-3; 7 bases agree with TRBD1. This CDR3 comprises 13 residues. Germline V gives CDR1 MDHEN, CDR2 SYDVKM. Trimming removed 5 bases from V and 4 bases from J; junction bases left unmatched: 2. Here the CDR3 reads CASSRGQGNTIYF. The CDR3 coding sequence is TGTGCCAGCAGTAGGGGGCAAGGAAACACCATATATTTT. Variable domain in full (rest from reference TRBV28 and TRBJ1-3): DVKVTQSSRYLVKRTGEKVFLECVQDMDHENMFWYRQDPGLGLRLIYFSYDVKMKEKGDIPEGYSVSREKKERFSLILESASTNQTSMYLCASSRGQGNTIYFGEGSWLTVV.

The V call is TRBV18, the J call TRBJ2-5; perhaps TRBD2 as D (5 bases). This CDR3 has 13 residues. V was trimmed by 2 bases and J by 5 bases, leaving 9 bases between them. From germline, CDR1 is KGHSH and CDR2 LQKENI. The chain's CDR3 is CASSPGGTETQYF. The DNA for the CDR3 is TGTGCCAGCTCACCAGGAGGCACGGAGACCCAGTACTTC.

This clone was seen only once. The rearrangement joins TRBV23-1 to TRBJ2-2, with D unresolved. TRBV23-1 is filed as an ORF, its function uncertain. V was cut by 6 bases and J by 2 bases, with 7 bases left in between. The CDR3 has 13 residues. DNA of the CDR3: TGCGCCAGCAGCCCTTTAAACACCGGGGAGCTGTTTTTT. Translated: CASSPLNTGELFF.

V gene TRBV15 combines with J gene TRBJ2-3; D is possibly TRBD1 (6 bases). Per germline, CDR1 LNHNV and CDR2 YYDKDF (reference sequence). Trimming left V 1 base short and J 3 bases short, with 14 bases between. This CDR3 has 16 residues. The CDR3 sequence: CATSRGARGFTDTQYF. The CDR3 nucleotides are TGTGCCACCAGCAGAGGGGCCAGGGGATTTACAGATACGCAGTATTTT.

This clone showed up just a few times. This sequence joins TRBV5-1 and TRBJ2-4; 12 bases are shared with TRBD2. This CDR3 region has 18 residues. The ends lost 4 bases at V and 1 base at J; junction bases unmatched: 9. CDR1 and CDR2 from the germline V gene are SGHRS and YFSETQ. This CDR3 is CASSQEGTSGWAKNIQYF. DNA for the CDR3: TGCGCCAGCAGCCAAGAGGGGACTAGCGGGTGGGCCAAAAACATTCAGTACTTC.

The chain combines TRBV1 with TRBJ1-5; the DNA was not used to check the table's D call, TRBD1. TRBV1 is deemed a pseudogene. The CDR3 is made up of 16 amino acids. CDR3 coding DNA: TGCGCCAGCAGCCAAGACTCCAGGTGGGTTCGTGAGCCCCAGCATTTT. As protein: CASSQDSRWVREPQHF.

The chain recombines TRBV28 with TRBJ1-1; D remains ambiguous. V was trimmed by 6 bases and J by 2 bases, leaving 13 bases between them. Germline assignment: CDR1 MDHEN and CDR2 SYDVKM. The CDR3 totals 14 residues. The CDR3 reads CASSTSGVNTEAFF. CDR3 nucleotide sequence: TGTGCCAGCAGCACAAGCGGGGTCAACACTGAAGCTTTCTTT.

The CDR3 region has the DNA TGTGCCAGCAGCTTATTTGGCGGGGGGGCCTCGGATGAGCAGTTCTTC. Its protein is CASSLFGGGASDEQFF. The chain combines TRBV11-3 with TRBJ2-1; TRBD2 aligns across 9 bases. The V and J ends lost 2 bases and 8 bases, in that order; junction bases with no gene match: 10. Germline V CDR1 and CDR2: SGHNT, YENEEA. This CDR3 is 16 amino acids long.

J is TRBJ2-5 and V is TRBV30; 11 bases match TRBD2. V lost 2 bases, J lost 2 bases, and 10 bases stayed unmatched. Germline V gene lookup returns CDR1 GTSNPN and CDR2 SVGIG (reference sequence). The length of the CDR3 is 17 residues. The CDR3 protein is CAWSWLAGGWAQETQYF. CDR3 nucleotides: TGTGCCTGGAGTTGGCTAGCGGGAGGTTGGGCACAAGAGACCCAGTACTTC.